This is a list of T cell receptor beta chains from one sample in a study of blood T cell repertoires in COVID-19. Some clones are missing from TCRdb's copy, which holds only in-frame ones; the method was immunoSEQ multiplex PCR. The sample yields about 100,000 clones, around 92% seen once. Sequencing input: peripheral blood. The receptors here all came from a man younger than 35 with acute or convalescent COVID-19. Each CDR3 is given with its conserved first and last residue. Each record gives: V gene, clone size, J gene, D gene, CDR3 protein, CDR3 DNA. The D gene is left open where the match is weak. Where a row states a size, it is once, few, many or the class of an expanded clone; other rows omit it.

V gene: TRBV13; clone size: -; J gene: TRBJ2-7; D gene: -; CDR3 protein: CASSFQGSYEQYF; CDR3 DNA: TGTGCCAGCAGCTTCCAGGGTAGCTACGAGCAGTACTTC
V gene: TRBV12-5; clone size: -; J gene: TRBJ2-3; D gene: TRBD2; CDR3 protein: CASQPGPSGSTDTQYF; CDR3 DNA: TGTGCTAGTCAACCTGGACCTAGCGGGAGCACAGATACGCAGTATTTT
V gene: TRBV5-1; clone size: -; J gene: TRBJ1-6; D gene: TRBD1; CDR3 protein: CASSPLGDREKDNSPLHF; CDR3 DNA: TGCGCCAGCAGCCCCCTGGGGGACAGGGAAAAAGATAATTCACCCCTCCACTTT
V gene: TRBV6-5; clone size: -; J gene: TRBJ1-2; D gene: -; CDR3 protein: CATQLKLSYGYTF; CDR3 DNA: TGTGCCACCCAATTGAAGCTTTCCTATGGCTACACCTTC
V gene: TRBV15; clone size: -; J gene: TRBJ2-7; D gene: TRBD2; CDR3 protein: CATSRLSGTYEQYF; CDR3 DNA: TGTGCCACCAGCAGACTTAGCGGGACCTACGAGCAGTACTTC
V gene: TRBV19; clone size: -; J gene: TRBJ2-2; D gene: TRBD1; CDR3 protein: CASSIKITGAYYTGELFF; CDR3 DNA: TGTGCCAGTAGTATAAAGATTACAGGGGCCTACTACACCGGGGAGCTGTTTTTT
V gene: TRBV6-6; clone size: -; J gene: TRBJ2-1; D gene: TRBD2; CDR3 protein: CASSYGTSGNGEQFF; CDR3 DNA: TGTGCCAGCAGTTACGGGACTAGCGGTAATGGTGAGCAGTTCTTC
V gene: TRBV7-9; clone size: -; J gene: TRBJ2-7; D gene: -; CDR3 protein: CASTRGAGSFYEQYF; CDR3 DNA: TGTGCCAGCACCAGGGGAGCGGGATCTTTCTACGAGCAGTACTTC
V gene: TRBV7-9; clone size: -; J gene: TRBJ1-1; D gene: -; CDR3 protein: CASSLEGVKGTEAFF; CDR3 DNA: TGTGCCAGCAGCTTAGAGGGGGTTAAGGGCACTGAAGCTTTCTTT
V gene: TRBV6-5; clone size: -; J gene: TRBJ1-4; D gene: -; CDR3 protein: CASAGGLKNEKLFF; CDR3 DNA: TGTGCCAGCGCAGGTGGCCTAAAAAATGAAAAACTGTTTTTT
V gene: TRBV10-3; clone size: -; J gene: TRBJ1-2; D gene: -; CDR3 protein: CAISESTGTDGYTF; CDR3 DNA: TGTGCCATCAGTGAGTCTACAGGTACTGATGGCTACACCTTC
V gene: TRBV7-9; clone size: -; J gene: TRBJ2-7; D gene: -; CDR3 protein: CASSPGRPEVEQYF; CDR3 DNA: TGTGCCAGCAGCCCCGGTCGCCCAGAGGTCGAGCAGTACTTC
V gene: TRBV7-2; clone size: -; J gene: TRBJ2-7; D gene: TRBD1; CDR3 protein: CASSSLRGSFSYEQYF; CDR3 DNA: TGTGCCAGCAGCTCCCTCAGGGGGAGCTTCTCCTACGAGCAGTACTTC
V gene: TRBV5-1; clone size: once; J gene: TRBJ1-1; D gene: -; CDR3 protein: CASSLQNTEAFF; CDR3 DNA: TGCGCCAGCAGCTTACAGAACACTGAAGCTTTCTTT
V gene: TRBV6-5; clone size: -; J gene: TRBJ1-1; D gene: -; CDR3 protein: CATGPFLNTEAFF; CDR3 DNA: TGTGCCACAGGGCCCTTCCTGAACACTGAAGCTTTCTTT
V gene: TRBV5-1; clone size: -; J gene: TRBJ1-1; D gene: -; CDR3 protein: CASSFLVEGIGMNTEAFF; CDR3 DNA: TGCGCCAGCAGCTTCTTGGTGGAGGGTATTGGGATGAACACTGAAGCTTTCTTT
V gene: TRBV27; clone size: -; J gene: TRBJ1-1; D gene: -; CDR3 protein: CASSPGVFTEAFF; CDR3 DNA: TGTGCCAGCAGTCCAGGTGTTTTCACTGAAGCTTTCTTT
V gene: TRBV5-1; clone size: -; J gene: TRBJ2-2; D gene: -; CDR3 protein: CASSLRGANTGELFF; CDR3 DNA: TGCGCCAGCAGCTTGCGGGGGGCCAACACCGGGGAGCTGTTTTTT
V gene: TRBV10-2; clone size: -; J gene: TRBJ2-1; D gene: TRBD2; CDR3 protein: CASSVRLAGGPRNNEQFF; CDR3 DNA: TGCGCCAGCAGTGTTCGACTAGCGGGGGGCCCCAGAAACAATGAGCAGTTCTTC
V gene: TRBV5-5; clone size: -; J gene: TRBJ1-1; D gene: -; CDR3 protein: CASRMDRSRGRYTEAFF; CDR3 DNA: TGTGCCAGCAGGATGGACAGATCTCGAGGACGATACACTGAAGCTTTCTTT
V gene: TRBV12-3/TRBV12-4; clone size: -; J gene: TRBJ1-4; D gene: TRBD1; CDR3 protein: CASSYRGEKLFF; CDR3 DNA: TGTGCCAGCAGTTACAGGGGAGAAAAACTGTTTTTT
V gene: TRBV25-1; clone size: -; J gene: TRBJ1-5; D gene: -; CDR3 protein: CASSIQGNQPQHF; CDR3 DNA: TGTGCCAGCAGTATACAGGGCAATCAGCCCCAGCATTTT
V gene: TRBV19; clone size: -; J gene: TRBJ2-4; D gene: TRBD2; CDR3 protein: CASRSGGGQNIQYF; CDR3 DNA: TGTGCCAGTAGGTCCGGCGGGGGGCAAAACATTCAGTACTTC
V gene: TRBV6-5; clone size: -; J gene: TRBJ1-5; D gene: -; CDR3 protein: CASSYRRGENQPQHF; CDR3 DNA: TGTGCCAGCAGTTACCGTAGGGGTGAGAATCAGCCCCAGCATTTT
V gene: TRBV5-6; clone size: few; J gene: TRBJ2-2; D gene: TRBD2; CDR3 protein: CASSLYSSGTGELFF; CDR3 DNA: TGTGCCAGCAGCTTGTATTCTAGCGGAACCGGGGAGCTGTTTTTT
V gene: TRBV7-9; clone size: -; J gene: TRBJ2-7; D gene: -; CDR3 protein: CASSSKRTAVSYEQYF; CDR3 DNA: TGTGCCAGCAGCTCGAAAAGGACTGCCGTATCCTACGAGCAGTACTTC
V gene: TRBV7-7; clone size: -; J gene: TRBJ2-3; D gene: TRBD2; CDR3 protein: CASSLGLAGGADTQYF; CDR3 DNA: TGTGCCAGCAGCTTAGGGCTAGCGGGAGGGGCGGATACGCAGTATTTT
V gene: TRBV19; clone size: -; J gene: TRBJ1-1; D gene: -; CDR3 protein: CASSIGLGGLDTEAFF; CDR3 DNA: TGTGCCAGTAGTATAGGTTTGGGTGGGCTGGACACTGAAGCTTTCTTT
V gene: TRBV9; clone size: -; J gene: TRBJ2-1; D gene: -; CDR3 protein: CASSVARRDEQFF; CDR3 DNA: TGTGCCAGCAGCGTAGCGCGGCGCGATGAGCAGTTCTTC
V gene: TRBV27; clone size: -; J gene: TRBJ1-2; D gene: TRBD1; CDR3 protein: CASRTYKGQDVNGYTF; CDR3 DNA: TGTGCCAGCAGAACCTATAAGGGACAGGACGTGAATGGCTACACCTTC
V gene: TRBV5-8; clone size: -; J gene: TRBJ2-7; D gene: TRBD1; CDR3 protein: CASSFPGQPYEQYF; CDR3 DNA: TGTGCCAGCAGCTTTCCGGGACAGCCTTACGAGCAGTACTTC
V gene: TRBV7-9; clone size: -; J gene: TRBJ1-2; D gene: -; CDR3 protein: CASSWDTYYGYTF; CDR3 DNA: TGTGCCAGCAGCTGGGACACGTACTATGGCTACACCTTC
V gene: TRBV6-4; clone size: -; J gene: TRBJ2-1; D gene: TRBD1; CDR3 protein: CASSAGGQEYNEQFF; CDR3 DNA: TGTGCCAGCAGTGCCGGTGGACAGGAATACAATGAGCAGTTCTTC
V gene: TRBV7-9; clone size: -; J gene: TRBJ2-7; D gene: TRBD2; CDR3 protein: CASSLERGSSYEQYF; CDR3 DNA: TGTGCCAGCAGTCTGGAGCGGGGGAGCTCCTACGAGCAGTACTTC
V gene: TRBV7-6; clone size: -; J gene: TRBJ2-1; D gene: TRBD2; CDR3 protein: CASSSPGLAGAGEQFF; CDR3 DNA: TGTGCCAGCAGTTCCCCAGGACTAGCGGGGGCGGGCGAGCAGTTCTTC
V gene: TRBV6-5; clone size: -; J gene: TRBJ2-3; D gene: -; CDR3 protein: CASSLILGTDTQYF; CDR3 DNA: TGTGCCAGCAGTTTAATACTGGGCACAGATACGCAGTATTTT
V gene: TRBV10-3; clone size: few; J gene: TRBJ1-1; D gene: TRBD1; CDR3 protein: CAISEIGDRGLGTEAFF; CDR3 DNA: TGTGCCATCAGTGAGATAGGGGACAGGGGATTGGGGACTGAAGCTTTCTTT
V gene: TRBV6-5; clone size: -; J gene: TRBJ1-1; D gene: -; CDR3 protein: CASSYSRIGRPEAFF; CDR3 DNA: TGTGCCAGCAGTTACTCCAGAATCGGGAGGCCTGAAGCTTTCTTT
V gene: TRBV20-1; clone size: -; J gene: TRBJ2-7; D gene: TRBD2; CDR3 protein: CSASTSGRAGSYEQYF; CDR3 DNA: TGCAGTGCTAGTACTAGCGGGAGGGCCGGCTCCTACGAGCAGTACTTC
V gene: TRBV6-5; clone size: -; J gene: TRBJ2-7; D gene: -; CDR3 protein: CASSLRQGWEQYF; CDR3 DNA: TGTGCCAGCTCCCTCAGACAAGGATGGGAGCAGTACTTC
V gene: TRBV5-4; clone size: -; J gene: TRBJ2-4; D gene: TRBD1; CDR3 protein: CASSSDRGRDIQYF; CDR3 DNA: TGTGCCAGCAGCTCAGACAGGGGGCGAGACATTCAGTACTTC
V gene: TRBV10-3; clone size: once; J gene: TRBJ2-1; D gene: TRBD1; CDR3 protein: CAISGGQGWSNEQFF; CDR3 DNA: TGTGCCATCAGTGGGGGACAGGGGTGGTCCAATGAGCAGTTCTTC
V gene: TRBV7-9; clone size: -; J gene: TRBJ1-1; D gene: -; CDR3 protein: CASSLDRVVVDAFF; CDR3 DNA: TGTGCCAGCAGCTTAGACAGGGTGGTCGTTGACGCTTTCTTT
V gene: TRBV5-1; clone size: -; J gene: TRBJ2-1; D gene: -; CDR3 protein: CASSLAPRRDLKIEQFF; CDR3 DNA: TGCGCCAGCAGCTTGGCCCCGAGGCGGGACTTAAAGATTGAGCAGTTCTTC
V gene: TRBV7-6; clone size: -; J gene: TRBJ1-4; D gene: -; CDR3 protein: CASSPGSAYNEKLFF; CDR3 DNA: TGTGCCAGCAGCCCCGGTTCCGCCTATAATGAAAAACTGTTTTTT
V gene: TRBV30; clone size: -; J gene: TRBJ1-3; D gene: -; CDR3 protein: CAWSVAGVHSGNTIYF; CDR3 DNA: TGTGCCTGGAGTGTGGCAGGCGTTCACTCTGGAAACACCATATATTTT
V gene: TRBV6-5; clone size: -; J gene: TRBJ1-1; D gene: TRBD1; CDR3 protein: CASSRQGRHTEAFF; CDR3 DNA: TGTGCCAGCAGTCGACAGGGGCGCCACACTGAAGCTTTCTTT
V gene: TRBV27; clone size: -; J gene: TRBJ1-1; D gene: TRBD1; CDR3 protein: CASSFSRDRGRGYTEAFF; CDR3 DNA: TGTGCCAGCAGTTTCTCCCGGGACAGGGGGCGAGGGTACACTGAAGCTTTCTTT
V gene: TRBV7-2; clone size: -; J gene: TRBJ2-7; D gene: -; CDR3 protein: CASSPRTDSYEQYF; CDR3 DNA: TGTGCCAGCAGCCCTCGGACAGATTCCTACGAGCAGTACTTC
V gene: TRBV27; clone size: -; J gene: TRBJ2-5; D gene: TRBD2; CDR3 protein: CASSLQGLAAQETQYF; CDR3 DNA: TGTGCCAGCAGTTTACAGGGACTAGCGGCTCAAGAGACCCAGTACTTC
V gene: TRBV6-5; clone size: -; J gene: TRBJ1-1; D gene: TRBD1; CDR3 protein: CASSYSKQGGATEAFF; CDR3 DNA: TGTGCCAGCAGTTACTCGAAACAGGGGGGGGCCACTGAAGCTTTCTTT